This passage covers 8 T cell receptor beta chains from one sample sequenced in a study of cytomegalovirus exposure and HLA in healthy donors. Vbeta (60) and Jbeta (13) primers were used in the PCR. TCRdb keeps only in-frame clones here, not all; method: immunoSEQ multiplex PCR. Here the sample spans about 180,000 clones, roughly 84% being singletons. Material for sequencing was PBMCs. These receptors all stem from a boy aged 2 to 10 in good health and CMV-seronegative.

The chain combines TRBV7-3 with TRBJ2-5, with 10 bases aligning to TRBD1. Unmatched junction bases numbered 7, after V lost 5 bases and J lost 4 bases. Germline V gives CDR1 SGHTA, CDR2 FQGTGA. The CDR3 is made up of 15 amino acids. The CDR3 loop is CASSPDRGRGETQYF. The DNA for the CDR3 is TGTGCCAGCAGCCCCGACAGGGGGCGAGGAGAGACCCAGTACTTC.

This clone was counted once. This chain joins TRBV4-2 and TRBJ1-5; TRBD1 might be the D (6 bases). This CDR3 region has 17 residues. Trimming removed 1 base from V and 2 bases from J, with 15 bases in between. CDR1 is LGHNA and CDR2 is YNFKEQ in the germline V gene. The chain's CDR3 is CASSQASTGMRNQPQHF. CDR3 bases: TGTGCCAGCAGCCAAGCTTCTACAGGGATGCGCAATCAGCCCCAGCATTTT.

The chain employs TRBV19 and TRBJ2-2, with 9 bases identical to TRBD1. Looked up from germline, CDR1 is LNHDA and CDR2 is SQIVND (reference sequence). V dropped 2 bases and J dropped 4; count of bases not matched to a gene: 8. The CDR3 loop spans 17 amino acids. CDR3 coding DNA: TGTGCCAGTAGTATAAGGGGGGACAGGGTGGTCACCGGGGAGCTGTTTTTT. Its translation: CASSIRGDRVVTGELFF.

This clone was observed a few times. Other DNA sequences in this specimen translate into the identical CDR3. This chain's CDR3 is CASSSGTSSYNEQFF. The CDR3 DNA is TGTGCCAGCAGTTCCGGGACTAGCAGCTACAATGAGCAGTTCTTC. The chain has TRBV27 and TRBJ2-1; 9 bases agree with TRBD2. The CDR3 length is 15 residues. From germline, CDR1 is MNHEY and CDR2 SMNVEV (reference sequence). Trimming cost V 4 bases and J 3 bases; bases outside gene matches: 4.

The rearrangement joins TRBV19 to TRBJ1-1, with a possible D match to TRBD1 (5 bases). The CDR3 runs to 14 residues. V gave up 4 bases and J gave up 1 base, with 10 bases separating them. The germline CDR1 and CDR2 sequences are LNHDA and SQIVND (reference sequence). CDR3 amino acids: CASSTGGKNTEAFF. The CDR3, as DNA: TGTGCCAGTAGTACTGGGGGGAAGAACACTGAAGCTTTCTTT.

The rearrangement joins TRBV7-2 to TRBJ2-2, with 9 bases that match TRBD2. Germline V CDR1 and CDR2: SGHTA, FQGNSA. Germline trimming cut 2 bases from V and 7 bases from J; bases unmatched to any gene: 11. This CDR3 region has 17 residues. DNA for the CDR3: TGTGCCAGCAGCTTATACCCTGCGGGGGGGGCCAGCGGGGAGCTGTTTTTT. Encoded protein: CASSLYPAGGASGELFF.

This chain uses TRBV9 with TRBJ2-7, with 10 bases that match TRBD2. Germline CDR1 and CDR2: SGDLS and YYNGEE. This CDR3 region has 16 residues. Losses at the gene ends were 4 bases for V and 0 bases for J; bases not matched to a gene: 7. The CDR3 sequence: CASSLSPSGSSYEQYF. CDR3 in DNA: TGTGCCAGCAGCCTCAGCCCTAGCGGGAGCTCCTACGAGCAGTACTTC.

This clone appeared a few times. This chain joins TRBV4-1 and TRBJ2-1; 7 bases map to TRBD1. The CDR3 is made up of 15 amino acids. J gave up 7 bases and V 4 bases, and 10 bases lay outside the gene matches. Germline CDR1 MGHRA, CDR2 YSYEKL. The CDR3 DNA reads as TGCGCCAGCAGCCTCCTCACAGGGGTAGGAAATGAGCAGTTCTTC. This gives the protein CASSLLTGVGNEQFF.